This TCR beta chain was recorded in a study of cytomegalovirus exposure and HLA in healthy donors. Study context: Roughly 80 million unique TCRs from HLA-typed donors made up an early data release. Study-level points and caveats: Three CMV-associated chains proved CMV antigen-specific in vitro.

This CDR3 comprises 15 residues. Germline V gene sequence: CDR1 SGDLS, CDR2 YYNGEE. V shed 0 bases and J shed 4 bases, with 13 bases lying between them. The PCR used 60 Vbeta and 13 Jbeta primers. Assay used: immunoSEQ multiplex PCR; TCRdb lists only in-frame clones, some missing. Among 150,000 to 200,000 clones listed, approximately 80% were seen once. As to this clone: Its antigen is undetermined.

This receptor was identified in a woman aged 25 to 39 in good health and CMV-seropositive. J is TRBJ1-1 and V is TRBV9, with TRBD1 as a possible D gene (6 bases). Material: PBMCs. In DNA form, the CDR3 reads TGTGCCAGCAGCGTAGGAGGGGGGAGGGGCACTGAAGCTTTCTTT. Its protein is CASSVGGGRGTEAFF.